This TCR beta chain was identified in a study of cytomegalovirus exposure and HLA in healthy donors. Both 60 Vbeta primers and 13 Jbeta primers went into the PCR. TCRdb's copy holds only in-frame clones and misses some; the assay was immunoSEQ multiplex PCR. The sample shows about 130,000 clones, around 63% of them seen only once. The receptor's source is a human donor in good health. The sequenced sample consisted of PBMCs.

CDR3 DNA: TGTGCCAGCTCACCACTAATCCTAGCGGGTGGGCTTTACGAGCAGTACTTC. Residues: CASSPLILAGGLYEQYF. V and J are TRBV18 and TRBJ2-7; 8 bases map to TRBD2. The CDR3 extends over 17 amino acids. The trim removed 1 base at V and 4 bases at J, leaving 12 bases unmatched. Germline V gives CDR1 KGHSH, CDR2 LQKENI.